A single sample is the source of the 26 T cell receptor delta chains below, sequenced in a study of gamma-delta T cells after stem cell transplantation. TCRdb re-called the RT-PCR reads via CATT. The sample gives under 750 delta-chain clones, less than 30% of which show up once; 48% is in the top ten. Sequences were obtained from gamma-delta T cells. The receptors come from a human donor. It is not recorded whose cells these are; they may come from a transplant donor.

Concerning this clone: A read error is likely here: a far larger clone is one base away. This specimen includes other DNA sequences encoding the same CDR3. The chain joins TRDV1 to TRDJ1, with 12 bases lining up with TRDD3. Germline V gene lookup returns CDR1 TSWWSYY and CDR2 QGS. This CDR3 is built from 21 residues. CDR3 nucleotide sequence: TGTGCTCTTGGGCCCCCTTTGGCCCAAATTGGTACTGGGGGATACACCGATAAGCTCATCTTT. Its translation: CALGPPLAQIGTGGYTDKLIF.

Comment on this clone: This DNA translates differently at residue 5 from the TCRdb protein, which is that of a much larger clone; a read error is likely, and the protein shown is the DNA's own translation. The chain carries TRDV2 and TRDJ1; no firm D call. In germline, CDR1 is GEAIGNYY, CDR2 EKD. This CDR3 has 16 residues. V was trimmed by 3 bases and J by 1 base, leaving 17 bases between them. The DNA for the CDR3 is TGTGCCTGTGACGCCGTAGGGACTCCCCTCACCGATAAACTCATCTTT. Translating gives CACDAVGTPLTDKLIF.

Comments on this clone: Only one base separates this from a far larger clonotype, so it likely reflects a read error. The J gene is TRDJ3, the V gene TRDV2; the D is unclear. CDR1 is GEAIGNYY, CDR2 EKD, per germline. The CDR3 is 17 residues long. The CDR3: CACGTLEGPWDTRQMFF. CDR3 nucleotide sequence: TGTGCCTGTGGCACCTTGGAAGGGCCCTGGGACACCCGACAGATGTTTTTC.

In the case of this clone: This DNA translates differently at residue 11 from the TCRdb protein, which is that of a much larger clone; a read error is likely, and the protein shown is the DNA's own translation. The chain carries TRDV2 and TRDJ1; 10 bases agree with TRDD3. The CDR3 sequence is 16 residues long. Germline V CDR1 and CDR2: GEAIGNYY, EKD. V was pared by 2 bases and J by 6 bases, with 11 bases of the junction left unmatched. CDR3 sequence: CACDKVGDTGEYKLIF. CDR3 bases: TGTGCCTGTGACAAGGTGGGGGATACAGGGGAATATAAACTCATCTTT.

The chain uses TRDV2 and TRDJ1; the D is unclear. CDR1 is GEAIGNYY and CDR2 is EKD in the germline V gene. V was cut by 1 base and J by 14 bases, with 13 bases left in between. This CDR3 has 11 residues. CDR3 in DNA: TGTGCCTGTGACACGCCGGGGTTACCGATCTTT. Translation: CACDTPGLPIF.

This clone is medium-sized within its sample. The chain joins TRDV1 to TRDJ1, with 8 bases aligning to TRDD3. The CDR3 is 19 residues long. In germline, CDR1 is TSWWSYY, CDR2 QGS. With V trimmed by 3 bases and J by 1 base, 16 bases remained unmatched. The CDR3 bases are TGTGCTCTTGGGGATCCCGGGATTGGGGGATTCATTGTCACCGATAAACTCATCTTT. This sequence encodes CALGDPGIGGFIVTDKLIF.

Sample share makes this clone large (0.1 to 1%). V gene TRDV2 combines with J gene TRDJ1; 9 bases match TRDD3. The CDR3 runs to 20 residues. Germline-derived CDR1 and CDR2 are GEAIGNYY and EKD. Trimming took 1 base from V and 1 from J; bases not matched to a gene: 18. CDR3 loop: CACDTLRGPRTGGGTDKLIF. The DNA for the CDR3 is TGTGCCTGTGACACTTTACGAGGGCCCCGTACTGGGGGAGGCACCGATAAACTCATCTTT.

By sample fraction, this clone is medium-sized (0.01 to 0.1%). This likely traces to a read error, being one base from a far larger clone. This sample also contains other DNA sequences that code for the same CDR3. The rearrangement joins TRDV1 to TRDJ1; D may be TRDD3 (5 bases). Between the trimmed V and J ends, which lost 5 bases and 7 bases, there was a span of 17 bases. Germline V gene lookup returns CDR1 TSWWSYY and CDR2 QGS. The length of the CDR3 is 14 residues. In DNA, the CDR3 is TGTGCTCTTGGGCGAGGGATCCCTCACCTTAAACTCATCTTT. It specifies CALGRGIPHLKLIF.

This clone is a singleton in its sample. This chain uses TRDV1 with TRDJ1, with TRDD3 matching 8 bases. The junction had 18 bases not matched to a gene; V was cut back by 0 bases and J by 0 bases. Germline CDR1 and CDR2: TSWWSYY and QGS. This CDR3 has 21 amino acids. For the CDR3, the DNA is TGTGCTCTTGGGGAACTACTCTCGTACGTTGGGGGGATAAGGTACACCGATAAACTCATCTTT. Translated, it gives CALGELLSYVGGIRYTDKLIF.

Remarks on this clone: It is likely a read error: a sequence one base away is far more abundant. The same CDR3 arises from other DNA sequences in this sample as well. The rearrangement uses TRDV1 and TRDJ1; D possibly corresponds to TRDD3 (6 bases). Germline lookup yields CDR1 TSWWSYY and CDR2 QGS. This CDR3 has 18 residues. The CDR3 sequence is CALGELWALGVYTDKLIF. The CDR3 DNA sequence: TGCGCTCTTGGGGAACTATGGGCTTTGGGGGTCTACACCGATAAACTCATCTTT.

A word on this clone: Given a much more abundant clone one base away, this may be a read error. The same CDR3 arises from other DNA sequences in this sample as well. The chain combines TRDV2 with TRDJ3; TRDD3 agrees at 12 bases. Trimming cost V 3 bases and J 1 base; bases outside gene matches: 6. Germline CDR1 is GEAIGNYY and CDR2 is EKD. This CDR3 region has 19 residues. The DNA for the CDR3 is TGTGCCTGTGACCCCGTACTGGGGGATACTTCCTGGGACACCCGACAGATGTTTTTC. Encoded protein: CACDPVLGDTSWDTRQMFF.

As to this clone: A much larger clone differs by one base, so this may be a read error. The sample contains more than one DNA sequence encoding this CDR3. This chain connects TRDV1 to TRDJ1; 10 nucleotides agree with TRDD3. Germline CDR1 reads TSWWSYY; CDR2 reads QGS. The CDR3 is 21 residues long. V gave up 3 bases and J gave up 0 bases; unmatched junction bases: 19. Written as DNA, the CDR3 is TGTGCTCTTGGGGAGCCTACTACGTGGGGGATACTTATAGGGTACACCGATAAACTCATCTTT. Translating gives CALGEPTTWGILIGYTDKLIF.

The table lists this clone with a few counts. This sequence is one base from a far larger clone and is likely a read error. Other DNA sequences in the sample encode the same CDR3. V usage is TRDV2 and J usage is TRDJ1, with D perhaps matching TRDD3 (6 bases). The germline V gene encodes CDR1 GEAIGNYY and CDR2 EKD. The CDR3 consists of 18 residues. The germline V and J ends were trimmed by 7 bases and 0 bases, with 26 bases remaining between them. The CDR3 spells CACDPVLGIEPDTDKLIF. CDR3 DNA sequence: TGTGCCTGCGACCCCGTACTGGGAATCGAGCCTGACACCGATAAACTCATCTTT.

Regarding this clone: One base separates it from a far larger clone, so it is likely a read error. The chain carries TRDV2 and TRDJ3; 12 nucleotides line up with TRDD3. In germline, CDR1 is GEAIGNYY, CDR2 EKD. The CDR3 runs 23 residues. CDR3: CACDTAFAGGYVEAHRDARQMFF. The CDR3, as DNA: TGTGCCTGTGACACCGCGTTTGCTGGGGGATACGTTGAGGCGCACCGGGACGCCCGACAGATGTTTTTC.

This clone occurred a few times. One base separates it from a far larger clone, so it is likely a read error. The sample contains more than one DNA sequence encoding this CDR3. The CDR3 reads CACDSVLGDTRSSWDTRQMFF. The CDR3 DNA reads TGTGCCTGTGACTCAGTGCTGGGGGATACGCGGAGCTCCTGGGACACCCGACAGATGTTTTTC. The chain joins TRDV2 to TRDJ3, with 12 positions matching TRDD3. Germline V gene lookup returns CDR1 GEAIGNYY and CDR2 EKD. J was trimmed by 0 bases and V by 3 bases; bases with no gene match: 11. The CDR3 sequence is 21 residues long.

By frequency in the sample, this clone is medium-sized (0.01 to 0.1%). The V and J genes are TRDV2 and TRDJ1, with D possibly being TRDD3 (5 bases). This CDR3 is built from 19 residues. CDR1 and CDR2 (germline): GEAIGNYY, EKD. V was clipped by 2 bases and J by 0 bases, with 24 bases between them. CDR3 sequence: CACDNLIGPGGEDTDKLIF. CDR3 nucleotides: TGTGCCTGTGACAATCTAATTGGCCCGGGTGGGGAGGACACCGATAAACTCATCTTT.

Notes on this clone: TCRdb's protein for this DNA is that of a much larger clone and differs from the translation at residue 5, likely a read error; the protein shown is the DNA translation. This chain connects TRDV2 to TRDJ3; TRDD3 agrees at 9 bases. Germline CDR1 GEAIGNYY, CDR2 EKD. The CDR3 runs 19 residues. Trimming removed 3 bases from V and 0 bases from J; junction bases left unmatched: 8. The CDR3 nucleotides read TGTGCCTGTGACGCCGCTGGGGGATTAAGCTCCTGGGACACCCGACAGATGTTTTTC. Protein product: CACDAAGGLSSWDTRQMFF.

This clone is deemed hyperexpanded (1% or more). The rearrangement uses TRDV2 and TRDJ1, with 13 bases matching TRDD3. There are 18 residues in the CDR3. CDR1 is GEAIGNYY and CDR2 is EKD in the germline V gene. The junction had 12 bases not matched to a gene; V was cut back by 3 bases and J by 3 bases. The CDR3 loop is CACDAVLGDTQGPDKLIF. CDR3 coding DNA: TGTGCCTGTGACGCCGTACTGGGGGATACGCAAGGGCCCGATAAACTCATCTTT.

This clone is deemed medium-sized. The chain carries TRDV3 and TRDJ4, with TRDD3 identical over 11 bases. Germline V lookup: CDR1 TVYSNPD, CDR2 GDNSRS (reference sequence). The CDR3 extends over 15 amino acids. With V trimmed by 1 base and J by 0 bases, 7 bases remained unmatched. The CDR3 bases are TGTGCCTTTAAGTGGGGGATACGCGGTCCCAGACCCCTGATCTTT. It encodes CAFKWGIRGPRPLIF. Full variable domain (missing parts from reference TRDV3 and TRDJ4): CDKVTQSSPDQTVASGSEVVLLCTYDTVYSNPDLFWYRIRPDYSFQFVFYGDNSRSEGADFTQGRFSVKHILTQKAFHLVISPVRTEDSATYYCAFKWGIRGPRPLIFGKGTYLEVQQ.

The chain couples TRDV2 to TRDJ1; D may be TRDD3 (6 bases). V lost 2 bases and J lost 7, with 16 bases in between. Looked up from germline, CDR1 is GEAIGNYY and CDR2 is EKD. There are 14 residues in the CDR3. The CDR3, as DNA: TGTGCCTGTGACAAGGTGGGGGGTACGCCTAAACTCATCTTT. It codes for CACDKVGGTPKLIF.

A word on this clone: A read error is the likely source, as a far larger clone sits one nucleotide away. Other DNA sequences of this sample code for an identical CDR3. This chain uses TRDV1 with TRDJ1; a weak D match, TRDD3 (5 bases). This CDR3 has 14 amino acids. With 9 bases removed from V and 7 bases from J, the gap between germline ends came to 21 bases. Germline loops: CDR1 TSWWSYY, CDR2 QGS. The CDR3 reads CALGRGIPHLKLIF. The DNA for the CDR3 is TGTGCTCTCGGACGAGGGATCCCTCACCTTAAACTCATCTTT.

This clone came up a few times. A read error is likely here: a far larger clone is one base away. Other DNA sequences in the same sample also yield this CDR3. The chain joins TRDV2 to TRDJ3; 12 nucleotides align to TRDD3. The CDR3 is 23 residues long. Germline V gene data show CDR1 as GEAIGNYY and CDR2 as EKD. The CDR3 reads CACDTAFAGGYVEAHRDTRQMFF. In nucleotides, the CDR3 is TGTGCCTGCGACACCGCGTTTGCTGGGGGATACGTTGAGGCGCACCGGGACACCCGACAGATGTTTTTC.

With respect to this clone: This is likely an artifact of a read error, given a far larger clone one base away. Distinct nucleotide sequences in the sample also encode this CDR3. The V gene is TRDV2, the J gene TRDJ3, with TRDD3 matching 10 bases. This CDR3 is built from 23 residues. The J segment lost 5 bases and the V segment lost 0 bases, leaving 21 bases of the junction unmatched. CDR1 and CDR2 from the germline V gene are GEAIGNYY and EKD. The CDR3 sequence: CACDTAFAGGYVEAHRDTRQMFF. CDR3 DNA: TGTGCCTGTGACACCGCGTTTGCCGGGGGATACGTTGAGGCGCACCGGGACACCCGACAGATGTTTTTC.

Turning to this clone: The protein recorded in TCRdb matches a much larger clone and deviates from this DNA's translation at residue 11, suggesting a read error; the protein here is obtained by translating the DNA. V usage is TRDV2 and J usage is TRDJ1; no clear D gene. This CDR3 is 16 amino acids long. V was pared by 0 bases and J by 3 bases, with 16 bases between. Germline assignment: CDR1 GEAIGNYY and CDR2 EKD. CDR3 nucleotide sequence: TGTGCCTGTGACACCGTAGGGACTCCCCTCGCCGATAAACTCATCTTT. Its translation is CACDTVGTPLADKLIF.

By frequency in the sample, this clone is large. The CDR3 sequence is CACDGVLGDTPRSWDTRQMFF. As DNA, the CDR3 is TGTGCCTGTGACGGAGTACTGGGGGATACCCCCAGGTCCTGGGACACCCGACAGATGTTTTTC. The J gene is TRDJ3, the V gene TRDV2; TRDD3 aligns across 12 bases. J was trimmed by 1 base and V by 3 bases; bases with no gene match: 12. The V gene's germline CDR1 is GEAIGNYY and CDR2 EKD. The CDR3 has 21 amino acids.

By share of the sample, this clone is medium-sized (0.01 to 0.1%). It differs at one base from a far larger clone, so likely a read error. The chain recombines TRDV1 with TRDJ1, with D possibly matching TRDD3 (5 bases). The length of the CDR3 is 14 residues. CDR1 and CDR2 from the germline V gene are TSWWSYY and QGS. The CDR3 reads CALGRGIPHLKPIF. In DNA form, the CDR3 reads TGTGCTCTTGGACGAGGGATCCCTCACCTTAAACCCATCTTT.